The entry below describes one T cell receptor (beta chain). This PCR relied on a set of 60 Vbeta primers and 13 Jbeta primers. TCRdb keeps only in-frame clones here, not all; method: immunoSEQ multiplex PCR. This table has roughly 44,000 clones, 65% to 85% appearing once. The CDR3 covers 15 residues. The V gene lost 0 bases and the J gene lost 5 bases, with 13 bases spanning the gap. Germline values: CDR1 SGHVS, CDR2 FQNEAQ. The sample belongs to a study of cytomegalovirus exposure and HLA in healthy donors. This receptor was taken from a man aged 45-65 years in good health and CMV-seronegative. The chain carries TRBV7-8 and TRBJ1-2; D is undetermined. The specimen was PBMCs. CDR3 sequence reads: CASSLAGSAVYGYTF. DNA for the CDR3: TGTGCCAGCAGCTTAGCGGGGAGTGCGGTATATGGCTACACCTTC.